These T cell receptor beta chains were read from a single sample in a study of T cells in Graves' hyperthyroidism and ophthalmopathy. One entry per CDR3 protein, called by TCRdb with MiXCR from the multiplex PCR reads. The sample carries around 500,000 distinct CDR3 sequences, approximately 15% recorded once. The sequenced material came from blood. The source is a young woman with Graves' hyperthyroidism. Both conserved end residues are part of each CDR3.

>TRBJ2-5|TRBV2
CASSWETQYF
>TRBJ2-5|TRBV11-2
CASDTLPGQGLGTQYF
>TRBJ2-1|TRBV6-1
CASSPPVGSYNEQFF
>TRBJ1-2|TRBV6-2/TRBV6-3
CASMSGRSDNYGYTF
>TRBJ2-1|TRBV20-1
CSARVKFGRSYNEQFF
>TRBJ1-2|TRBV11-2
CASSAPGQQTPNYGYTF
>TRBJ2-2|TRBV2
CASLGTGGVEHTGELFF
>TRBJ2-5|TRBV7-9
CASSTPATGGGETQYF
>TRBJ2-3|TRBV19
CASSISPPGTAPDTQYF
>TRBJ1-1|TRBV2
CASSPLGTANTEAFF
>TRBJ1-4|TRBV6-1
CASRKQGVANEKLFF
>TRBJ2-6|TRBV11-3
CASSPRQGTGANVLTF
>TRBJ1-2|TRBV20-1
CSARSEQEYGYTF
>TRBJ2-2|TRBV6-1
CASRTPANTGELFF
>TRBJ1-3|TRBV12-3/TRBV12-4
CASSLAATGNTIYF
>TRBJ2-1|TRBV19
CASSIGLVSSYNEQFF
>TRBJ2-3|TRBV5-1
CASSSVRDRDTDTQYF
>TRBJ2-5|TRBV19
CASSTLLLQETQYF
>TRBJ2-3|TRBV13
CASSSAGIYTDTQYF
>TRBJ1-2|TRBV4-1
CASSQTGPSGGYTF
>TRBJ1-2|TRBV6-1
CASINGRRGYGYTF
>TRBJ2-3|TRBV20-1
CSAGRVRGGFTDTQYF
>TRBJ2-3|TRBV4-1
CASSQVADSPGTQYF
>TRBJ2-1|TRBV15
CATSGPTSGSFAEQFF
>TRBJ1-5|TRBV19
CASRYTGRQPQHF
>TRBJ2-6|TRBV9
CASSIGQGAVGANVLTF
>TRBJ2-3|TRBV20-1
CSADRLRGVTDTQYF
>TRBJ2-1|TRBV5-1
CASSSLGGPPYNEQFF
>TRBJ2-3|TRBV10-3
CAIRPGQGAADTQYF
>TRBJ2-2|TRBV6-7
CASSAEDRTNTGELFF
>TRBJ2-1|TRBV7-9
CASRRDGFYNEQFF
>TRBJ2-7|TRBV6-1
CASSEGYYEQYF
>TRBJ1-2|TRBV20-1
CSARVRNNYGYTF
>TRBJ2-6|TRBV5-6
CASSTLGEGEANVLTF
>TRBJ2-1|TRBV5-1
CASSLGGTNYNEQFF
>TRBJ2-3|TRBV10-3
CAISRDKLSTDTQYF
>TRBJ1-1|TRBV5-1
CASNVEGATEAFF
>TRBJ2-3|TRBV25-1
CASSDLRTGGAPATDTQYF
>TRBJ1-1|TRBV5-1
CASSSTHPGTDEAFF
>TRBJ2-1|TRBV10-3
CAIPPSGCSYNEQFF
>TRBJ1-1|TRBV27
CASSLGLKTEAFF
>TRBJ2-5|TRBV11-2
CASSLSGGASGQETQYF
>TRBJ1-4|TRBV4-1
CASSRERVLNEKLFF
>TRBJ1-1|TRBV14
CASSHRSEAFF
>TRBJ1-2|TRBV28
CASSLGGYLSGYTF
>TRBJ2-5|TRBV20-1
CSAQGALQETQYF
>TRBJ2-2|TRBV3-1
CASSHQGAGELFF
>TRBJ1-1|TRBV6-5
CASSYSGGPNTEAFF
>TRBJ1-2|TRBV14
CASSHAELLYGYTF
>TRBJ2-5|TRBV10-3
CAIRGTSGPQETQYF
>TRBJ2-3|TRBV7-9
CASSLGWSSGKYTQYF
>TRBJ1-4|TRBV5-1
CASSLVFAQEGEKLFF
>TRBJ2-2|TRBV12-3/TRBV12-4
CASKAGALNTGELFF
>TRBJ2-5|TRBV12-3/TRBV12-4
CASRVSGSRTQETQYF